A selection of T cell receptor beta chains follows, all from one sample in a study of blood T cell repertoires in COVID-19. This table comes from immunoSEQ multiplex PCR, and its TCRdb copy is limited to in-frame clones, with some not included. The sample consists of more than 95,000 clones, roughly four fifths of them appearing once. Sequencing was performed on peripheral blood. The receptors originated from a man in his sixties with acute or convalescent COVID-19. The CDR3 runs from the conserved cysteine through the conserved F or W. D genes are given only for firm matches. Rows may omit the clone size; those that give it use once, few, many or a size class.

abundance	v_gene	d_gene	j_gene	CDR3nt	CDR3aa
few	TRBV29-1	TRBD1	TRBJ1-1	TGCAGCGTTATCTGGGACAGGAATAGGCTTGAAGCTTTCTTT	CSVIWDRNRLEAFF
-	TRBV2	TRBD1	TRBJ2-7	TGTGCCAGCAACAGAGGGGGCCCCAGACTTACCTACGAGCAGTACTTC	CASNRGGPRLTYEQYF
-	TRBV7-2	-	TRBJ2-5	TGTGCCAGCAGCCCAAACCACCGGCCTAGCTGGGAGACCCAGTACTTC	CASSPNHRPSWETQYF
-	TRBV11-3	-	TRBJ2-1	TGTGCCAGCAGTCCCGGACAGCTTAATGAGCAGTTCTTC	CASSPGQLNEQFF
-	TRBV9	-	TRBJ2-7	TGTGCCAGCAGCGTAGGAGGAAAGTCCTACGAGCAGTACTTC	CASSVGGKSYEQYF
-	TRBV28	-	TRBJ2-7	TGTGCCAGCAGTTTACCTACCGACGCGGCGCAGTACTTC	CASSLPTDAAQYF
-	TRBV20-1	TRBD1	TRBJ2-1	TGCAGTGCTAGTACCGGGACAGGGGTCAATGAGCAGTTCTTC	CSASTGTGVNEQFF
-	TRBV2	-	TRBJ1-5	TGTGCCAGCAGTGAAATAAGGGACTATAGCAATCAGCCCCAGCATTTT	CASSEIRDYSNQPQHF
-	TRBV5-1	-	TRBJ2-1	TGCGCCAGCAGCAAAGACGCGGGATCCTACAATGAGCAGTTCTTC	CASSKDAGSYNEQFF
-	TRBV28	TRBD1	TRBJ1-1	TGTGCCAGCAGTACGGGGACAGAAAGAAAGGCCACTGAAGCTTTCTTT	CASSTGTERKATEAFF
-	TRBV7-9	TRBD1	TRBJ1-2	TGTGCCAGCAGTCCTTATGGGACAGGAATCTATGGCTACACCTTC	CASSPYGTGIYGYTF
-	TRBV5-1	-	TRBJ1-2	TGCGCCAGCAGCTTAGACAGCTATGGCTACACCTTC	CASSLDSYGYTF
-	TRBV10-3	TRBD1	TRBJ1-1	TGTGCCATCAGTGACTCCCGGACAGGGAACACTGAAGCTTTCTTT	CAISDSRTGNTEAFF
-	TRBV28	TRBD2	TRBJ2-1	TGTGCCAGCAGTTTTGCGGGAGGGCCCTACAATGAGCAGTTCTTC	CASSFAGGPYNEQFF
-	TRBV21-1	-	TRBJ1-4	TGTGCCAGCAGCAAAGAGGGTGGAGGGTTGACTAATGAAAAACTGTTTTTT	CASSKEGGGLTNEKLFF
-	TRBV7-3	-	TRBJ2-7	TGTGCCAGCAGCCCCCCCTCCCTTTTGACAAGCCCATACGAGCAGTACTTC	CASSPPSLLTSPYEQYF
few	TRBV30	-	TRBJ1-1	TGTGCCTGGAGTGCCGAGCCCCAGGGGCGGCTTGAAGCTTTCTTT	CAWSAEPQGRLEAFF
-	TRBV3-1/TRBV3-2	-	TRBJ1-6	TGTGCCAGCAGCCAAGATCAGGCAGGCTCCTATAATTCACCCCTCCACTTT	CASSQDQAGSYNSPLHF
-	TRBV6-2/TRBV6-3	-	TRBJ1-6	TGTGCCAGCAGTGCCCGGGAGATTACGTATTCACCCCTCCACTTT	CASSAREITYSPLHF
once	TRBV4-2	-	TRBJ2-2	TGTGCCAGCAGCCCAGAGGGGAATGACCCCCGGGGCGGGGAGCTGTTTTTT	CASSPEGNDPRGGELFF
few	TRBV6-5	-	TRBJ1-1	TGTGCCAGCAGTAGACACCTCGGATTGAACACTGAAGCTTTCTTT	CASSRHLGLNTEAFF
few	TRBV6-5	-	TRBJ1-1	TGTGCCAGCAGTTACACGGGGATGAGCATGAACACTGAAGCTTTCTTT	CASSYTGMSMNTEAFF
-	TRBV2	TRBD2	TRBJ2-5	TGTGCCAGCAGCACCCCGACGGGAGGGGAGACCCAGTACTTC	CASSTPTGGETQYF
-	TRBV27	TRBD1	TRBJ1-5	TGTGCCAGCAGGCGGACAGGGGGCAATCAGCCCCAGCATTTT	CASRRTGGNQPQHF
-	TRBV9	TRBD2	TRBJ2-1	TGTGCCAGCAGCGTAGCTGGGACTAGCGGGATCAATGAGCAGTTCTTC	CASSVAGTSGINEQFF
-	TRBV11-2	TRBD1	TRBJ1-2	TGTGCCAGCAGCTCAAGACTGACAGGGGGCCGGAGCTACACCTTC	CASSSRLTGGRSYTF
-	TRBV5-1	TRBD2	TRBJ2-5	TGCGCCAGCAGCTTGGTCGCGGGAGGCGGGGAGACCCAGTACTTC	CASSLVAGGGETQYF
-	TRBV30	TRBD1	TRBJ2-7	TGTGCCTGGAGTGGGGGAGGGGACAGGGACGGCTACGAGCAGTACTTC	CAWSGGGDRDGYEQYF
-	TRBV11-2	TRBD2	TRBJ2-2	TGTGCCAGCAGCTTAGGGTCCCTAGCGGACACCGGGGAGCTGTTTTTT	CASSLGSLADTGELFF
once	TRBV11-2	TRBD2	TRBJ2-1	TGTGCCAGCCGGCTAGCGGGATCCTACAATGAGCAGTTCTTC	CASRLAGSYNEQFF
once	TRBV5-1	TRBD1	TRBJ1-2	TGCGCCAGCACCGTCTCCTTGGGGGACAGGGTCCATGGCTACACCTTC	CASTVSLGDRVHGYTF
-	TRBV11-3	TRBD1	TRBJ2-1	TGTGCCAGCAGCTTAACAGGGGAAGGTGAGCAGTTCTTC	CASSLTGEGEQFF
-	TRBV10-2	-	TRBJ1-5	TGCGCCAGCAGTTGGGGGGGCAATCAGCCCCAGCATTTT	CASSWGGNQPQHF
few	TRBV19	TRBD1	TRBJ1-3	TGTGCGGCAAACAACAGGGGCTCTGGAAACACCATATATTTT	CAANNRGSGNTIYF
-	TRBV6-4	-	TRBJ1-6	TGTGCCAGCAGTGACTCGAGTGCCCGTGGAGGGGAATCACCCCTCCACTTT	CASSDSSARGGESPLHF
-	TRBV7-8	TRBD1	TRBJ2-1	TGTGCCAGCAGCTTACGTTTGGGACAGGGGTCCTACAATGAGCAGTTCTTC	CASSLRLGQGSYNEQFF
-	TRBV13	TRBD1	TRBJ1-1	TGTGCCAGCAGCTCACCGACAGGGGCGGGTGACACTGAAGCTTTCTTT	CASSSPTGAGDTEAFF
-	TRBV3-1/TRBV3-2	TRBD2	TRBJ2-7	TGTGCCAGCAGCACTACTCGGGAGGGTGAGAGCTCCTACGAGCAGTACTTC	CASSTTREGESSYEQYF
-	TRBV27	TRBD2	TRBJ2-7	TGTGCCAGCAGTTTGAGGGAGGGCCGCGACGAGCAGTACTTC	CASSLREGRDEQYF
once	TRBV28	TRBD1	TRBJ1-2	TGTGCCAGCAGCTATCTGAGGACAGGGGGTAAATATGGCTACACCTTC	CASSYLRTGGKYGYTF
few	TRBV5-1	TRBD2	TRBJ2-2	TGCGCCAGCAGCTTCGGCCTCCGGGACTACAACACCGGGGAGCTGTTTTTT	CASSFGLRDYNTGELFF
-	TRBV15	TRBD1	TRBJ1-4	TGTGCCACCAGCAGGGACAGGGCGCCTAATGAAAAACTGTTTTTT	CATSRDRAPNEKLFF
-	TRBV5-1	-	TRBJ2-6	TGCGCCAGCAGCGTCGGGGGGGCCAACGTCCTGACTTTC	CASSVGGANVLTF
once	TRBV19	-	TRBJ2-1	TGTGCCAGTAGTATGGCCGTCCTCCACAATGAGCAGTTCTTC	CASSMAVLHNEQFF
-	TRBV4-1	TRBD1	TRBJ1-4	TGCGCCAGCAGCCACCCCGGGACAGTTAATGAAAAACTGTTTTTT	CASSHPGTVNEKLFF
-	TRBV3-1/TRBV3-2	TRBD1	TRBJ2-2	TGTGCCAGCAGCCCGGGACAGCTCACCGGGGAGCTGTTTTTT	CASSPGQLTGELFF
-	TRBV28	-	TRBJ2-2	TGTGCCAGCACTATTCCTGACAGGAACACCGGGGAGCTGTTTTTT	CASTIPDRNTGELFF
once	TRBV11-2	TRBD1	TRBJ2-7	TGTGCCAGCAGACGGGACAGCCAAACCTCTTACGAGCAGTACTTC	CASRRDSQTSYEQYF
few	TRBV30	-	TRBJ1-3	TGTGCCTGGAGTGTATCCCCCAGGGCGGGAAACACCATATATTTT	CAWSVSPRAGNTIYF
-	TRBV12-1	-	TRBJ1-1	TGTGCCAGCAGCTTCAGCGAGGGGGCCACTTGCGCTTTCTTT	CASSFSEGATCAFF
-	TRBV28	TRBD2	TRBJ2-1	TGTGCCAGCAGTCCCGGGACTAGCGTCTACAATGAGCAGTTCTTC	CASSPGTSVYNEQFF
medium-sized	TRBV28	-	TRBJ2-5	TGTGCCAGCAGTTTTTGGGGGCCAGGGATGCCCTCTTCAGAGACCCAGTACTTC	CASSFWGPGMPSSETQYF
-	TRBV29-1	-	TRBJ2-2	TGCAGCGCTCAGGGAGGCGGGGAGCTGTTTTTT	CSAQGGGELFF
few	TRBV27	-	TRBJ1-5	TGTGCCAGCAGTTTATCGTCCGGGTCCAATCAGCCCCAGCATTTT	CASSLSSGSNQPQHF
-	TRBV2	-	TRBJ1-2	TGTGCCAGCAGCGCCACGGTACAGGGTCTCTATGGCTACACCTTC	CASSATVQGLYGYTF
-	TRBV6-6	TRBD2	TRBJ2-6	TGTGCCAGCAGTCAAGCGGGAACTGGGGCCAACGTCCTGACTTTC	CASSQAGTGANVLTF
few	TRBV7-8	TRBD1	TRBJ1-4	TGTGCCAGCAGCGTGGGACAGCCCTATGAAAAACTGTTTTTT	CASSVGQPYEKLFF
-	TRBV6-1	-	TRBJ2-7	TGTGCCAGCAGTGGGGGACTCCCAGGGCAAGTCATCTACGAGCAGTACTTC	CASSGGLPGQVIYEQYF
-	TRBV21-1	-	TRBJ1-4	TGTGCCAGCACCCCCCGGGACAGGGGGCGCAGGTATAATGAAAAACTGTTTTTT	CASTPRDRGRRYNEKLFF